This T cell receptor beta chain was documented in a study of cytomegalovirus exposure and HLA in healthy donors. Study-level findings and limits: Most TCR sequences were uncommon, yet certain public TCRs appeared in many donors. Earlier analysis found most TCR beta V segments productive about 87% or about 30% of the time. V- and J-gene trimming of TCR beta was linked (in a later analysis) to a missense DCLRE1C variant.

The J segment lost 1 base and the V segment lost 1 base, leaving 2 bases of the junction unmatched. The CDR3 runs 15 residues. The germline CDR1 and CDR2 sequences are LNHDA and SQIVND (reference sequence). As concerns this clone: Its antigen is as yet unknown.

Primers for the PCR totalled 60 Vbeta and 13 Jbeta. The method was immunoSEQ multiplex PCR; TCRdb's version includes in-frame clones alone and lacks a portion of them. The profile covers more than 150,000 clones, with 80% appearing a single time and under 2% taken by the ten largest. The rearrangement uses TRBV19 and TRBJ1-1; 8 bases are a match to TRBD1. The sample was PBMCs. The TCR comes from a woman aged 25 to 39 in good health and CMV-seronegative. The CDR3 nucleotides are TGTGCCAGTAGTATAGGCGGGACAGGGAACACTGAAGCTTTCTTT. Translated: CASSIGGTGNTEAFF.